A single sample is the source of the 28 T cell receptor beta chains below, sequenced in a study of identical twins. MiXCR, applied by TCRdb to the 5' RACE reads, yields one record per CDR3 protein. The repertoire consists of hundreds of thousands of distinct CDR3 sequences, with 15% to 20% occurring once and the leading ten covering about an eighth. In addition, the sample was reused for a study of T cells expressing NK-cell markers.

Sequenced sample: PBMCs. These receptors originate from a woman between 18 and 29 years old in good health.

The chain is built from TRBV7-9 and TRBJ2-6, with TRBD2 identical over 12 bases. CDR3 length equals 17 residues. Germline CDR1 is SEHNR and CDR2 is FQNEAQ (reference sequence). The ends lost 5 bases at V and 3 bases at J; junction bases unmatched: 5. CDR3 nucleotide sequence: TGTGCCAGCAGCCGTGGACTAGCGGGGTATGGGGCCAACGTCCTGACTTTC. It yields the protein CASSRGLAGYGANVLTF.

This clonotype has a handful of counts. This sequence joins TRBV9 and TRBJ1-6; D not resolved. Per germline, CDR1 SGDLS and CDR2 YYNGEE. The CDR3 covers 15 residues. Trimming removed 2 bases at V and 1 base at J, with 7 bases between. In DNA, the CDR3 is TGTGCCAGCAGCGTGGGTCGGTCCTATAATTCACCCCTCCACTTT. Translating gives CASSVGRSYNSPLHF.

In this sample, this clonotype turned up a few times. The CDR3 loop reads CASSQVGQWPTNEQFF. Here the CDR3 DNA reads TGCGCCAGCAGCCAAGTGGGCCAGTGGCCAACCAATGAGCAGTTCTTC. The chain carries TRBV4-3 and TRBJ2-1; unclear D gene. This CDR3 region has 16 residues. V was pared by 1 base and J by 6 bases, with 16 bases between. Germline V gene sequence: CDR1 LGHNA, CDR2 YSLEER.

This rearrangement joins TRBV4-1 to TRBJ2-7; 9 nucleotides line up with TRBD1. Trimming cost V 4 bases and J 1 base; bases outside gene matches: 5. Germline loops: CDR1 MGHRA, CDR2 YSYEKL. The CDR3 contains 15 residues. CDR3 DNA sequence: TGCGCCAGCAGCCCCGAGACAGGGGGATCCTACGAGCAGTACTTC. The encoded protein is CASSPETGGSYEQYF.

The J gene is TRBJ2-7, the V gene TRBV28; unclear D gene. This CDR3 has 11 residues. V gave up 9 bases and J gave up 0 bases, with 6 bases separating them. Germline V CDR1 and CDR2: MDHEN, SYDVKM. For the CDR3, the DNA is TGTGCCAGAAGGAGCTCCTACGAGCAGTACTTC. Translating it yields CARRSSYEQYF.

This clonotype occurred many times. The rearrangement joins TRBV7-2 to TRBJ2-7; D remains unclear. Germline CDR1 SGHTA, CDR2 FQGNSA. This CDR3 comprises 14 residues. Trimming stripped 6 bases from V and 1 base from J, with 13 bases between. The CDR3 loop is CASSRAGSSYEQYF. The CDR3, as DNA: TGTGCCAGCAGTCGGGCAGGTTCTTCCTACGAGCAGTACTTC.

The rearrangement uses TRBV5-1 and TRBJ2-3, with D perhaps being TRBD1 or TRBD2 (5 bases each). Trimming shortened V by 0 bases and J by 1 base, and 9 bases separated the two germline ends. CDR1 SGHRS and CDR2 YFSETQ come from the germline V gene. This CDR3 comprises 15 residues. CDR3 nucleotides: TGCGCCAGCAGCTTGGGGGGACCGGGCACAGATACGCAGTATTTT. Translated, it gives CASSLGGPGTDTQYF. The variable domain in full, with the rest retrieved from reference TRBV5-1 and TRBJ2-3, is KAGVTQTPRYLIKTRGQQVTLSCSPISGHRSVSWYQQTPGQGLQFLFEYFSETQRNKGNFPGRFSGRQFSNSRSEMNVSTLELGDSALYLCASSLGGPGTDTQYFGPGTRLTVL.

Here the CDR3 reads CASSPGTVNEQFF. The CDR3 nucleotides are TGTGCCAGCAGCCCCGGGACAGTCAATGAGCAGTTCTTC. V and J are TRBV6-1 and TRBJ2-1; TRBD1 aligns across 7 bases. V dropped 6 bases and J dropped 6; count of bases not matched to a gene: 5. The CDR3 runs to 13 residues. The V gene's germline CDR1 is MNHNS and CDR2 SASEGT.

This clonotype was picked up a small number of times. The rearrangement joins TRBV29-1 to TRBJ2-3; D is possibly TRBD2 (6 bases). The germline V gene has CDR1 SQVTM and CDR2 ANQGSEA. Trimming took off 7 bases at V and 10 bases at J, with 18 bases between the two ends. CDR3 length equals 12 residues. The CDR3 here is CSGSSDGGSQYF. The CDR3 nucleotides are TGCAGCGGATCCTCTGACGGGGGTTCGCAGTATTTT.

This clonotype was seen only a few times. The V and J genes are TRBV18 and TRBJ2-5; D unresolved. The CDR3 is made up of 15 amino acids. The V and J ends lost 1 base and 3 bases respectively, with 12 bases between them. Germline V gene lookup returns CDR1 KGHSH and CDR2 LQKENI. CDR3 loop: CASSPRQSWEETQYF. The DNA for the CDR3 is TGTGCCAGCTCACCACGTCAGTCGTGGGAAGAGACCCAGTACTTC.

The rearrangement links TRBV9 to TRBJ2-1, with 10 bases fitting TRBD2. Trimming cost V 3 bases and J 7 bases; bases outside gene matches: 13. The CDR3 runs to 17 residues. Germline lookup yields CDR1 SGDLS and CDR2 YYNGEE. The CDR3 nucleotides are TGTGCCAGCAGCGCCCGACGGAGCGGGAGGGCCGAAAATGAGCAGTTCTTC. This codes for CASSARRSGRAENEQFF. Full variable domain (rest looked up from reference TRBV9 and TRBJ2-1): DSGVTQTPKHLITATGQRVTLRCSPRSGDLSVYWYQQSLDQGLQFLIQYYNGEERAKGNILERFSAQQFPDLHSELNLSSLELGDSALYFCASSARRSGRAENEQFFGPGTRLTVL.

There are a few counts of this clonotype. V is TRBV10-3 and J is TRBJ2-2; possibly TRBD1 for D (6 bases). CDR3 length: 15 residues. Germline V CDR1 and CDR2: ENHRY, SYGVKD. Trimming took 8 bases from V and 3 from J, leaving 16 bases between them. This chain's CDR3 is CAIQNVDSHTGELFF. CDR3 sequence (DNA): TGTGCCATCCAGAACGTGGACAGCCACACCGGGGAGCTGTTTTTT.

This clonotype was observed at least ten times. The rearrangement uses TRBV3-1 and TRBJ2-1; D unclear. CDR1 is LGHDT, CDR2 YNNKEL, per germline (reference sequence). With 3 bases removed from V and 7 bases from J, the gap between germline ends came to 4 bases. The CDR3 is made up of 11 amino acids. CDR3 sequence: CASSQGNEQFF. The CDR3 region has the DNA TGTGCCAGCAGCCAGGGAAATGAGCAGTTCTTC.

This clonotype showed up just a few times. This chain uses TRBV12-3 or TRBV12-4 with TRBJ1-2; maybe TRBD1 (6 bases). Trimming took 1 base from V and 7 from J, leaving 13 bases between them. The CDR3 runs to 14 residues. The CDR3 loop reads CASSLEGRGGGYTF. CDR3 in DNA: TGTGCCAGCAGTTTAGAGGGCAGGGGAGGTGGCTACACCTTC.

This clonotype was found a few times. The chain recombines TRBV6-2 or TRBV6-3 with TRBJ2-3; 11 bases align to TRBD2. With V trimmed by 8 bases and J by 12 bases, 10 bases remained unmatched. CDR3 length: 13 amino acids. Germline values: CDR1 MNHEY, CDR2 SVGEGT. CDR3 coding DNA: TGTGCCAGCGGGACTAGCGGATCCGGCGGACAGTATTTT. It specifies CASGTSGSGGQYF.

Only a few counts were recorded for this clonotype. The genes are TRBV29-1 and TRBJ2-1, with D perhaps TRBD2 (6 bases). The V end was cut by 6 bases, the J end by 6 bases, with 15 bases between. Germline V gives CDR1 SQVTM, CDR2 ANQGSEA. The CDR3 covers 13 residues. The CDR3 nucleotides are TGCAGCGTCGCCACGGGGGTAGGCAATGAGCAGTTCTTC. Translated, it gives CSVATGVGNEQFF.

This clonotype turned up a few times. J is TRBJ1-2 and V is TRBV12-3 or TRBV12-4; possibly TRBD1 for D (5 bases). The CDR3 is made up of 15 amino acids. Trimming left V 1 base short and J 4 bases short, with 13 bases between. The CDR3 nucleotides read TGTGCCAGCAGTTTAGGGGGGTCTAAACTCTATGGCTACACCTTC. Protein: CASSLGGSKLYGYTF.

The CDR3 nucleotides read TGCAGTGCTAGAGGAACTAGCGGGATAGCCGACAATGAGCAGTTCTTC. This codes for CSARGTSGIADNEQFF. The genes are TRBV20-1 and TRBJ2-1, with TRBD2 matching over 10 bases. The V gene's germline CDR1 is DFQATT and CDR2 SNEGSKA (reference sequence). The CDR3 extends over 16 amino acids. Trimming at V came to 1 base and at J to 5 bases, leaving 8 bases not matched to a gene.

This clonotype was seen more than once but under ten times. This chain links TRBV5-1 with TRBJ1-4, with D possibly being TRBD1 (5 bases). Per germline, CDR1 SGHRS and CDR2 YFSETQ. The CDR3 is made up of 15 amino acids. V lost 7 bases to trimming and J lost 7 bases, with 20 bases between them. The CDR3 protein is CASQRGTMNGEKLFF. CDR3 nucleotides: TGCGCCAGCCAAAGGGGCACTATGAACGGTGAAAAACTGTTTTTT.

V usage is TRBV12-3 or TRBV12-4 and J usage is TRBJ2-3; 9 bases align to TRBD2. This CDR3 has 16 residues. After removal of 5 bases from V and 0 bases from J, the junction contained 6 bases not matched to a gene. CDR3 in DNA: TGTGCCAGCAGTCCCGGGACTAGCTACAGCACAGATACGCAGTATTTT. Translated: CASSPGTSYSTDTQYF.

The CDR3 DNA reads TGTGCCAGCAGTAGGGGACAGGGGGCCTCCTACGAGCAGTACTTC. Protein sequence: CASSRGQGASYEQYF. The chain employs TRBV12-3 or TRBV12-4 and TRBJ2-7; TRBD1 agrees at 12 bases. The CDR3 has 15 amino acids. The trim removed 5 bases at V and 0 bases at J, leaving 2 bases unmatched.

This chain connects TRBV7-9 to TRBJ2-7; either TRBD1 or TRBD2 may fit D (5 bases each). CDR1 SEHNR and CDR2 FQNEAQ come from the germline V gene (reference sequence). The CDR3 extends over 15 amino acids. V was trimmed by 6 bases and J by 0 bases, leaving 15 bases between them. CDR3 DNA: TGTGCCAGCAGTTCCGGGACCACCCCCTCCTACGAGCAGTACTTC. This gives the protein CASSSGTTPSYEQYF.

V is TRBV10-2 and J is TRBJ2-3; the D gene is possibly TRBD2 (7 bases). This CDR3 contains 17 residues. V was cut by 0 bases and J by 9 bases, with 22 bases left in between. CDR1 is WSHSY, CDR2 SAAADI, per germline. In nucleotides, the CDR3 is TGCGCCAGCAGTGAGTCGGGAATGCGGGGGCGGGCAAGGACGCAGTATTTT. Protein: CASSESGMRGRARTQYF.

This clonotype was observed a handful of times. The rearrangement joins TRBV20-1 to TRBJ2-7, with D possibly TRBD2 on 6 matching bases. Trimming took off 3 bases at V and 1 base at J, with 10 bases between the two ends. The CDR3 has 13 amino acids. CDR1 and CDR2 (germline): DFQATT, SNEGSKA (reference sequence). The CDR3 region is CSASSGLSYEQYF. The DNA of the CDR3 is TGCAGTGCTAGCTCGGGACTTTCCTACGAGCAGTACTTC.

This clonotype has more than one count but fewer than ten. CDR3 sequence (DNA): TGTGCCAGCAGCCTCCCGCTTTCGGGACTAGCGGGGGGCTTGAAAGAGACCCAGTACTTC. Translating gives CASSLPLSGLAGGLKETQYF. The J gene is TRBJ2-5, the V gene TRBV3-1, with TRBD2 identical over 15 bases. The CDR3 runs 20 residues. V dropped 4 bases and J dropped 3; count of bases not matched to a gene: 15. Germline V gene lookup returns CDR1 LGHDT and CDR2 YNNKEL (reference sequence).

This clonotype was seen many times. Here the CDR3 DNA reads TGTGCCAGCAGTTACGACAGCTACCAAGAGACCCAGTACTTC. Translation gives CASSYDSYQETQYF. The chain joins TRBV6-5 to TRBJ2-5; the D gene is possibly TRBD1 (5 bases). V was trimmed by 2 bases and J by 0 bases, leaving 7 bases between them. The germline CDR1 and CDR2 sequences are MNHEY and SVGAGI. This CDR3 is 14 amino acids long.

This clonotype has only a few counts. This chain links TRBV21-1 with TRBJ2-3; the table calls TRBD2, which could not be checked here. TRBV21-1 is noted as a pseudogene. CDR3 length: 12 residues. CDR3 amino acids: CASSTRLARGYF. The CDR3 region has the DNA TGTGCCAGCAGCACCAGACTAGCGCGGGGGTATTTT.

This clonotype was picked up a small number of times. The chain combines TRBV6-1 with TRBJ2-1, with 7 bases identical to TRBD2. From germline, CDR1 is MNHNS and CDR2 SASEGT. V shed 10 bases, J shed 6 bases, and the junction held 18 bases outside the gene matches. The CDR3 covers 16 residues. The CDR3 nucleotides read TGTGCCACCAAAGTTGTAGCGGGCACTGCTGGCAATGAGCAGTTCTTC. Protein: CATKVVAGTAGNEQFF.